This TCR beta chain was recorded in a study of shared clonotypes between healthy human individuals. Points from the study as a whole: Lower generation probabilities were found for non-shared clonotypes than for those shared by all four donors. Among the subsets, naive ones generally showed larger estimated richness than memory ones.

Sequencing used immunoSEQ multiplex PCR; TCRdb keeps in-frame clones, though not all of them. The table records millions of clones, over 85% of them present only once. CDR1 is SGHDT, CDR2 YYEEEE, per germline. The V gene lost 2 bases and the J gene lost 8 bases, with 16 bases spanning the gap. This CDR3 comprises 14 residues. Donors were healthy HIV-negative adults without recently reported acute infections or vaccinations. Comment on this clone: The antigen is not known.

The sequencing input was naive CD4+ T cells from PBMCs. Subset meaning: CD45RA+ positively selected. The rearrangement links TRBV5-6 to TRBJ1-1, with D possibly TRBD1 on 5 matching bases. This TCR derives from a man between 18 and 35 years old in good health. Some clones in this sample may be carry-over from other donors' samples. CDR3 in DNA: TGTGCCAGCAGCTTCCCACATAGGGAGGGGGAAGCTTTCTTT. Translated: CASSFPHREGEAFF.